This record concerns one T cell receptor (beta chain) sequence. Its antigen is undetermined. This entry comes from a study of cytomegalovirus exposure and HLA in healthy donors. Amplification used 60 Vbeta primers and 13 Jbeta primers. Libraries were prepared by immunoSEQ multiplex PCR; TCRdb keeps only in-frame clonotypes and omits some of them. The sample consists of about 69,000 clones, 76% of them appearing once. CDR1 SGDLS and CDR2 YYNGEE come from the germline V gene. This CDR3 spans 16 amino acids. V lost 4 bases to trimming and J lost 2 bases, with 17 bases between them. Although they were nominally healthy when sampled, donors likely had unrecorded immune exposures. Study outcomes and limitations: An Asian-associated ancestry cluster reportedly showed fewer N-insertions than the roughly 670-donor mean in a later analysis.

The TCR originated in a man aged 18-30 years in good health and CMV-seronegative. The J gene is TRBJ2-3, the V gene TRBV9; D perhaps matches TRBD1 (6 bases). The sample comprised PBMCs. As DNA, the CDR3 is TGTGCCAGCAGCACTCCAGGGGAAGCCCCCACAGATACGCAGTATTTT. As protein: CASSTPGEAPTDTQYF. The whole variable domain, filled in from reference TRBV9 and TRBJ2-3, reads DSGVTQTPKHLITATGQRVTLRCSPRSGDLSVYWYQQSLDQGLQFLIQYYNGEERAKGNILERFSAQQFPDLHSELNLSSLELGDSALYFCASSTPGEAPTDTQYFGPGTRLTVL.